A selection of T cell receptor beta chains follows, all from one sample in a study of blood T cell repertoires in COVID-19. Assay: immunoSEQ multiplex PCR; the TCRdb copy retains only in-frame clones and omits some. The sample yields about 92,000 clones, about 70% seen once. Sample: peripheral blood. These receptor sequences come from a woman between 55 and 75 years old in a cohort sampled during active or convalescent COVID-19. Each CDR3 is given without its conserved first and last residue.

TRBJ1-4,TRBV5-1,ASSVSPGTGRRSEKLF
TRBJ2-4,TRBV7-2,ASSPAGGALLKNIQY
TRBJ2-2,TRBV2,ASSGTRSGELF
TRBJ2-3,TRBV7-2,ASSFDGTALYTDTQY
TRBJ2-2,TRBV19,ASSPSAGVRSTGELF
TRBJ2-1,TRBV12-3/TRBV12-4,ASSIQDEQF
TRBJ2-7,TRBV6-2/TRBV6-3,ASSLTGTSYEQY
TRBJ1-4,TRBV4-1,ASSPGQLTTNEKLF
TRBJ2-7,TRBV19,ASSSRGRFGSYEQY
TRBJ1-2,TRBV15,ATSRGDAGGVGGYT
TRBJ2-5,TRBV30,AWRLDYETQY
TRBJ1-2,TRBV5-5,ASSLGPLMGSRGAVYGYT
TRBJ1-1,TRBV7-3,ASSLLGTDTEAF
TRBJ2-1,TRBV19,ASSRTPGSSYNEQF
TRBJ2-1,TRBV7-9,ASSPGTSEYNEQF
TRBJ2-1,TRBV5-1,ASSTTGGIKSYNEQF
TRBJ1-2,TRBV5-1,ASSPDTNYGYT
TRBJ1-4,TRBV7-2,ASSPRGATNEKLF
TRBJ1-1,TRBV5-6,ASSSRQGRTTEAF
TRBJ2-3,TRBV5-4,ASSHRQGSTDTQY
TRBJ2-7,TRBV7-2,ASSLNPPLVSYEQY
TRBJ2-1,TRBV3-1/TRBV3-2,ASSQRRGGNEQF
TRBJ2-1,TRBV25-1,ASSARLGTYNEQF
TRBJ2-5,TRBV7-9,ASSKAGTVVQETQY
TRBJ1-2,TRBV5-1,ASSLNPGQGNYGYT
TRBJ2-2,TRBV3-1/TRBV3-2,ASSQGQLAGGYTGELF